The T cell receptor beta chain under discussion was sequenced for a study of T cell changes during pregnancy in multiple sclerosis. The method was immunoSEQ multiplex PCR; TCRdb's version includes in-frame clones alone and lacks a portion of them. The table shows about 28,000 clones, with around 88% occurring only once. Germline lookup yields CDR1 SGHTA and CDR2 FQGNSA. This CDR3 has 17 amino acids. V gave up 6 bases and J gave up 2 bases, with 17 bases separating them. The rearrangement uses TRBV7-2 and TRBJ1-6; D not certain. The sequences come from CD4+ T cells from peripheral blood mononuclear cells, collected in the first trimester of pregnancy. This TCR was sampled from a female donor in good health, enrolled as a control in a pregnancy study. The CDR3 loop is CASRPDGRPTYNSPLHF. Here the CDR3 DNA reads TGTGCCAGCAGACCCGATGGGAGGCCAACCTATAATTCACCCCTCCACTTT.